The 30 T cell receptor beta chains listed next were all sequenced from one sample in a study of Tregs in tolerant kidney transplant recipients. Related graft donors supplied nonmyeloablative bone marrow transplants, and mixed chimerism was transient. Repertoires were generated with immunoSEQ multiplex PCR, while TCRdb's copy carries only in-frame clones and drops some. The sample has 9,000 to 13,000 clones. The specimen was CD8+ T cells from blood (PBMCs), collected 24 months after the transplant. The receptor source for this set is a human patient who received a combined kidney and bone marrow transplant. Some T cells may be transferred from the graft donor.

As for this clone: The observed sequence ends 3 residues before the CDR3 terminus, with the missing tail filled in from the germline J gene. The chain has TRBV7-9 and TRBJ2-1, with 12 bases matching TRBD2. Germline V CDR1 and CDR2: SEHNR, FQNEAQ (reference sequence). CDR3 length: 15 residues. V trimming: 7 bases; J trimming: 6 bases; junction bases outside the gene matches: 7. CDR3 loop: CASTATSGSANEQFF. The sequenced part of the CDR3 DNA is TGTGCCAGCACCGCGACTAGCGGGAGCGCCAATGAG.

On this clone itself: The CDR3 end is not reached by the read, which stops 3 residues before it; the germline J gene fills it in. J is TRBJ2-7 and V is TRBV7-8; 7 nucleotides align to TRBD1. This CDR3 is 14 amino acids long. Germline V gives CDR1 SGHVS, CDR2 FQNEAQ. V dropped 1 base and J dropped 4; count of bases not matched to a gene: 4. The covered CDR3 bases are TGTGCCAGCAGCTTAGATAGGGGGCTTTACGAG. Its protein product is CASSLDRGLYE. The whole CDR3 is CASSLDRGLYEQYF.

CDR3 sequence reads: CASSYIPGEDRADTQYF. The sequenced CDR3 bases are TGTGCCAGCAGTTACATCCCAGGGGAGGACCGGGCAGATACG. This chain links TRBV6-2 or TRBV6-3 with TRBJ2-3, with D perhaps being TRBD1 or TRBD2 (6 bases each). With the read ending 3 residues before the CDR3 end, the germline J gene is used to fill in that end. The length of the CDR3 is 17 residues. From germline, CDR1 is MNHEY and CDR2 SVGEGT. V lost 2 bases, J lost 4 bases, and 19 bases lay in between.

Concerning this clone: Coverage ceases 3 residues before the CDR3 finishes, and the germline J gene fills in the end. The chain recombines TRBV6-2 or TRBV6-3 with TRBJ2-1; D gene ambiguous. CDR1 is MNHEY, CDR2 SVGEGT, per germline. CDR3 length: 16 residues. V shed 2 bases and J shed 0 bases, with 11 bases lying between them. The covered CDR3 bases are TGTGCCAGCAGTTACCCTCAGGTGGGCTCCTACAATGAG. This sequence encodes CASSYPQVGSYNE. The complete CDR3 sequence is CASSYPQVGSYNEQFF.

Remarks on this clone: Read data end 3 residues before the CDR3 end; the end is taken from the germline J gene. The chain carries TRBV19 and TRBJ1-5, with TRBD1 matching 8 bases. From germline, CDR1 is LNHDA and CDR2 SQIVND (reference sequence). Losses at the gene ends were 7 bases for V and 0 bases for J; bases not matched to a gene: 5. The CDR3 sequence is 15 residues long. CDR3 DNA (partial): TGTGCCAGTAAATCAGGGGGCTATAGCAATCAGCCC. It is translated as CASKSGGYSNQP. The whole CDR3 sequence reads CASKSGGYSNQPQHF.

With respect to this clone: The CDR3 end is not reached by the read, which stops 3 residues before it; the germline J gene fills it in. This rearrangement joins TRBV5-5 to TRBJ2-7; no clear D. CDR3 length: 13 residues. Trimming removed 4 bases from V and 0 bases from J, with 8 bases in between. The germline gives CDR1 SGHKS, CDR2 YYEKEE (reference sequence). CDR3 bases read: TGTGCCAGCAGCCTCAGGAGCTCCTACGAG. Translation gives CASSLRSSYE. The whole CDR3 region reads CASSLRSSYEQYF.

Regarding this clone: From the germline J gene comes the end of the CDR3, since the read stops 3 residues before it. This chain links TRBV6-2 or TRBV6-3 with TRBJ2-7; 9 nucleotides line up with TRBD1. The length of the CDR3 is 16 residues. V was clipped by 2 bases and J by 5 bases; unmatched bases: 10. Germline-derived CDR1 and CDR2 are MNHEY and SVGEGT. The CDR3 bases that were read are TGTGCCAGCAGTTACCATAACCGGGACAGGGTCAACGAG. It translates to CASSYHNRDRVNE. The entire CDR3 sequence reads CASSYHNRDRVNEQYF.

With respect to this clone: The read ends 3 residues shy of where the CDR3 ends; the end is completed using the germline J gene. The gene calls are TRBV7-8 and TRBJ1-2, with 7 bases fitting TRBD1. This CDR3 region has 17 residues. CDR1 is SGHVS and CDR2 is FQNEAQ in the germline V gene. Trimming cost V 5 bases and J 6 bases; bases outside gene matches: 18. The sequenced CDR3 bases are TGTGCCAGCAGCAACGACAGGGTCGTTCACCTTATCGATGGC. Translating it yields CASSNDRVVHLIDG. In full, the CDR3 reads CASSNDRVVHLIDGYTF.

With respect to this clone: The missing CDR3 end, 3 residues past where the read stops, is filled in from the germline J gene. This chain joins TRBV2 and TRBJ2-1, with 9 bases fitting TRBD2. Germline CDR1 SNHLY, CDR2 FYNNEI. V lost 6 bases to trimming and J lost 2 bases; unmatched junction nucleotides: 11. The CDR3 totals 17 residues. The sequenced CDR3 bases are TGTGCCAGCAGCCAAAATCCCATAGCGGGAGCCTACAATGAG. It codes for CASSQNPIAGAYNE. The full CDR3 is CASSQNPIAGAYNEQFF.

Details on this clone: The read ends 3 residues before the CDR3 terminus; that terminus is restored from the germline J gene. V gene TRBV27 combines with J gene TRBJ2-7; 11 nucleotides match TRBD1. CDR1 MNHEY and CDR2 SMNVEV come from the germline V gene (reference sequence). This CDR3 has 16 residues. With V trimmed by 3 bases and J by 5 bases, 9 bases remained unmatched. The sequenced CDR3 bases are TGTGCCAGCAGTTTCTCCGGACAGGGGGCGTCTGACGAG. Its translation: CASSFSGQGASDE. The full CDR3 protein is CASSFSGQGASDEQYF.

Comments on this clone: The CDR3 goes on 3 residues after the read ends, and that part is filled in from the germline J gene. The rearrangement joins TRBV6-2 or TRBV6-3 to TRBJ1-5; 11 bases align to TRBD1. Trimming removed 5 bases from V and 5 bases from J; junction bases left unmatched: 11. In germline, CDR1 is MNHEY, CDR2 SVGEGT. The CDR3 length is 17 residues. The CDR3 loop reads CASSRDRGLRGHQPQHF. Partial CDR3 DNA: TGTGCCAGCAGTCGGGACAGGGGGTTGAGGGGTCATCAGCCC.

About this clone itself: The CDR3 goes on 3 residues after the read ends, and that part is filled in from the germline J gene. V gene TRBV20-1 combines with J gene TRBJ2-7, with 10 bases lining up with TRBD1. This CDR3 has 13 amino acids. In germline, CDR1 is DFQATT, CDR2 SNEGSKA (reference sequence). Unmatched junction bases numbered 3, after V lost 3 bases and J lost 4 bases. The CDR3 loop reads CSARRTGGYEQYF. The DNA read from the CDR3 is TGCAGTGCTAGGAGGACAGGGGGATACGAG.

In the case of this clone: With the read ending 3 residues before the CDR3 end, the germline J gene is used to fill in that end. This chain connects TRBV13 to TRBJ2-7; a possible D gene is TRBD1 (6 bases). The CDR3 contains 14 residues. Trimming stripped 5 bases from V and 3 bases from J, with 14 bases between. Germline CDR1 reads PRHDT; CDR2 reads FYEKMQ (reference sequence). The CDR3 bases that were read are TGTGCCAGCAGCCCAGTGAAGGGGGACTACGAG. It encodes CASSPVKGDYE. The whole CDR3 protein is CASSPVKGDYEQYF.

As to this clone: Read data end 3 residues before the CDR3 end; the end is taken from the germline J gene. V usage is TRBV19 and J usage is TRBJ2-7; 15 bases fit TRBD2. The CDR3 loop spans 15 amino acids. Per the germline V gene, CDR1 is LNHDA and CDR2 is SQIVND (reference sequence). V lost 5 bases and J lost 2; bases outside the gene matches: 1. The sequenced CDR3 bases are TGTGCCAGTAGTTGGACTAGCGGGAGGGCCTACGAG. It translates to CASSWTSGRAYE. The full-length CDR3 reads as CASSWTSGRAYEQYF.

On this clone itself: The read falls 3 residues short of the CDR3 end, and the missing part is taken from the germline J gene. The genes are TRBV7-6 and TRBJ2-7, with 8 bases matching TRBD1. V gave up 4 bases and J gave up 2 bases; unmatched junction bases: 4. Germline CDR1 SGHVS, CDR2 FNYEAQ. CDR3 length equals 14 residues. The CDR3 bases that were read are TGTGCCAGCAGCTGGACAGGGTCCCCCTACGAG. Translated, it gives CASSWTGSPYE. The full-length CDR3 reads as CASSWTGSPYEQYF.

CDR3 bases read: TGTGCCAGTAGTATAGGAGCAGGGGGAAATCAGCCC. Translation: CASSIGAGGNQP. In full, the CDR3 is CASSIGAGGNQPQHF. This rearrangement joins TRBV19 to TRBJ1-5, with 7 bases fitting TRBD1. The read halts 3 residues ahead of the CDR3 end, with the missing end drawn from the germline J gene. The CDR3 has 15 amino acids. CDR1 and CDR2 (germline): LNHDA, SQIVND (reference sequence). The trim removed 1 base at V and 4 bases at J, leaving 4 bases unmatched.

Of note for this clone: The read terminates 3 residues before the CDR3 end, so the remaining end is supplied by the germline J gene. The chain is built from TRBV2 and TRBJ2-2, with TRBD1 matching 8 bases. The CDR3 is made up of 18 amino acids. After removal of 0 bases from V and 4 bases from J, the junction contained 10 bases not matched to a gene. Germline V gene data show CDR1 as SNHLY and CDR2 as FYNNEI. The covered CDR3 bases are TGTGCCAGCAGTGAAGCGCTTCGGACAGGGCTGAGCACCGGGGAG. Translation gives CASSEALRTGLSTGE. The whole CDR3 protein reads CASSEALRTGLSTGELFF.

On this clone itself: The CDR3 end falls 3 residues outside the read, so it is completed with the germline J gene. The chain is built from TRBV29-1 and TRBJ2-7, with TRBD1 identical over 7 bases. CDR1 is SQVTM, CDR2 ANQGSEA, per germline. The CDR3 is 13 residues long. J lost 1 base, V lost 3 bases, and 3 bases had no gene match. The CDR3 protein is CSVETGRSYEQYF. The CDR3 bases that were read are TGCAGCGTTGAGACAGGGAGATCCTACGAG.

Remarks on this clone: The sequenced fragment ends 3 residues before the CDR3 boundary, so the rest is inferred from the germline J gene. The V call is TRBV29-1, the J call TRBJ2-7, with a possible D match to TRBD1 (6 bases). Germline CDR1 SQVTM, CDR2 ANQGSEA. The CDR3 totals 12 residues. V was shortened by 4 bases and J by 4 bases, with 11 bases between the two germline ends. The CDR3 DNA, read in part, is TGCAGCGTTGTACAGGGTCCTTACGAG. Translating gives CSVVQGPYE. The CDR3 as a whole reads CSVVQGPYEQYF.

A note on this clone: The sequence runs out 3 residues before the end of the CDR3; the remainder is reconstructed from the germline J gene. V and J are TRBV6-4 and TRBJ2-2, with D maybe TRBD2 (6 bases). This CDR3 is built from 15 residues. V lost 0 bases and J lost 7, with 12 bases in between. In germline, CDR1 is MRHNA, CDR2 SNTAGT. The sequenced CDR3 bases are TGTGCCAGCAGTGACTCGGGGGGAATCAGCGGGGAG. Protein product: CASSDSGGISGE. The entire CDR3 protein reads CASSDSGGISGELFF.

Comments on this clone: Read sequence stops 3 residues before the CDR3 end, and the germline J gene provides the missing end. The J gene is TRBJ2-7, the V gene TRBV6-2 or TRBV6-3, with D tentatively TRBD2 (6 bases). The V gene lost 8 bases and the J gene lost 6 bases, with 11 bases spanning the gap. Germline assignment: CDR1 MNHEY and CDR2 SVGEGT. This CDR3 is built from 11 residues. CDR3 loop: CASGGTPEQYF. Incomplete CDR3 DNA: TGTGCCAGCGGCGGGACTCCCGAG.

A note on this clone: The read falls 3 residues short of the CDR3 end, and the missing part is taken from the germline J gene. This rearrangement joins TRBV7-6 to TRBJ2-7; D is perhaps TRBD1 (5 bases). Trimming cost V 3 bases and J 1 base, with 16 bases left between them. The CDR3 covers 16 residues. Germline CDR1 is SGHVS and CDR2 is FNYEAQ. This CDR3 is CASSFDSLSASYEQYF. The CDR3 bases that were read are TGTGCCAGCAGCTTTGACAGTCTCTCGGCATCCTACGAG. Based on the CDR3 plus reference TRBV7-6 and TRBJ2-7, the full variable domain is GAGVSQSPRYKVTKRGQDVALRCDPISGHVSLYWYRQALGQGPEFLTYFNYEAQQDKSGLPNDRFSAERPEGSISTLTIQRTEQRDSAMYRCASSFDSLSASYEQYFGPGTRLTVT.

About this clone: The read halts 3 residues ahead of the CDR3 end, with the missing end drawn from the germline J gene. The V call is TRBV5-1, the J call TRBJ2-7; 9 nucleotides align to TRBD2. Trimming at V came to 5 bases and at J to 0 bases, leaving 9 bases not matched to a gene. CDR1 is SGHRS, CDR2 YFSETQ, per germline. The CDR3 loop spans 16 amino acids. CDR3 sequence: CASSFDLAGSSYEQYF. Incomplete CDR3 DNA: TGCGCCAGCAGTTTTGACCTAGCGGGGAGCTCCTACGAG.

About this clone itself: The read terminates 3 residues ahead of where the CDR3 ends, so the germline J gene completes it. V is TRBV19 and J is TRBJ2-7; 11 bases match TRBD2. CDR3 size: 16 residues. The J segment lost 5 bases and the V segment lost 5 bases, leaving 11 bases of the junction unmatched. Per germline, CDR1 LNHDA and CDR2 SQIVND (reference sequence). The DNA read from the CDR3 is TGTGCCAGTAGTGCAATAGCGGGAGGGCCAGGTAACGAG. As protein: CASSAIAGGPGNE. The complete CDR3 protein is CASSAIAGGPGNEQYF.

By frequency, this clone is medium-sized. From the germline J gene comes the end of the CDR3, since the read stops 3 residues before it. The V and J genes are TRBV29-1 and TRBJ1-1; 7 bases fit TRBD1. CDR1 SQVTM and CDR2 ANQGSEA come from the germline V gene. CDR3 length: 14 residues. The V and J ends lost 3 bases and 0 bases, in that order; junction bases with no gene match: 4. Incomplete CDR3 DNA: TGCAGCGTTGACCTGGACAGGTTGAACACTGAA. Its translation is CSVDLDRLNTE. The complete CDR3 sequence is CSVDLDRLNTEAFF.

As concerns this clone: From the germline J gene comes the end of the CDR3, since the read stops 3 residues before it. The chain has TRBV7-9 and TRBJ1-1; D call uncertain. From germline, CDR1 is SEHNR and CDR2 FQNEAQ (reference sequence). V lost 4 bases, J lost 0 bases, and 6 bases lay in between. The CDR3 is 13 amino acids. The sequenced CDR3 bases are TGTGCCAGCAGCTCGGTACTGAACACTGAA. Translated, it gives CASSSVLNTE. From start to end, the CDR3 is CASSSVLNTEAFF.

A word on this clone: Read data end 3 residues before the CDR3 end; the end is taken from the germline J gene. The V gene is TRBV10-3, the J gene TRBJ2-5; 7 bases are a match to TRBD2. The V gene end was trimmed by 0 bases and the J gene end by 5 bases; junction bases not matched to a gene: 6. CDR3 length equals 15 residues. The germline V gene encodes CDR1 ENHRY and CDR2 SYGVKD. The part of the CDR3 DNA that was read is TGTGCCATCAGTGAGTCCAGCGGGGTTTGGGAGACC. Translation: CAISESSGVWET. The full-length CDR3 reads as CAISESSGVWETQYF.

A word on this clone: The read terminates 3 residues before the CDR3 end, so the remaining end is supplied by the germline J gene. J is TRBJ1-4 and V is TRBV29-1; D not resolved. The V end was cut by 4 bases, the J end by 8 bases, with 5 bases between. Per the germline V gene, CDR1 is SQVTM and CDR2 is ANQGSEA. The CDR3 totals 10 residues. CDR3 loop: CSVVAEKLFF. The sequenced CDR3 bases are TGCAGCGTTGTGGCAGAAAAA.

As to this clone: Read coverage stops 3 residues before the CDR3 terminus; the germline J gene supplies the remainder. This CDR3 is also generated by other DNA sequences in the sample. The chain recombines TRBV30 with TRBJ2-7; TRBD1 agrees at 9 bases. The CDR3 spans 13 residues. V lost 3 bases, J lost 2 bases, and 2 bases stayed unmatched. CDR1 and CDR2 (germline): GTSNPN, SVGIG (reference sequence). The sequenced CDR3 bases are TGTGCCTGGAGGGGGACAGGGACCTACGAG. Translated, it gives CAWRGTGTYE. The complete CDR3 sequence is CAWRGTGTYEQYF.

Concerning this clone itself: The missing CDR3 end, 3 residues past where the read stops, is filled in from the germline J gene. The V gene is TRBV20-1, the J gene TRBJ2-7; 9 bases agree with TRBD1. The CDR3 runs 14 residues. After removal of 1 base from V and 4 bases from J, the junction contained 5 bases not matched to a gene. CDR1 and CDR2 from the germline V gene are DFQATT and SNEGSKA (reference sequence). CDR3 loop: CSARAGQGPYEQYF. The CDR3 bases that were read are TGCAGTGCTAGAGCGGGACAGGGTCCGTACGAG.